This T cell receptor beta chain originates from a study of shared clonotypes between healthy human individuals. The sample holds one count of this clone. Its matching antigen is unknown. The germline gives CDR1 MNHNY, CDR2 SVGAGI (reference sequence). V was shortened by 2 bases and J by 0 bases, with 11 bases between the two germline ends. The CDR3 contains 16 residues. Study results and caveats: Generation probabilities of non-shared clonotypes were lower (relative to those shared by all four donors). Researchers found naive subsets generally carried larger estimated richness than memory subsets.

All donors qualified as healthy HIV-negative adults and had experienced no recent acute infections or vaccinations. Naive CD45RA+ and memory CD45RA-negative subsets were split from CD4+ cells. Only in-frame clones appear in the TCRdb table, and some are missing; sequencing was by immunoSEQ multiplex PCR. The data hold 950,000 to 1,200,000 clones, with approximately 80% observed a single time. The V and J genes are TRBV6-6 and TRBJ1-5, with unresolved D. Sequences were obtained from memory CD4+ T cells from PBMCs. The subset: CD45RA-negative fraction. This receptor was identified in a man between 18 and 35 years old in good health. Some clones in this sample may be carry-over from other donors' samples. CDR3 bases: TGTGCCAGCAGTTACATCGCCGGCGATAGCAATCAGCCCCAGCATTTT. This sequence encodes CASSYIAGDSNQPQHF.